This T cell receptor beta chain was sequenced for a study of cytomegalovirus exposure and HLA in healthy donors. The study ran its PCR with 60 Vbeta and 13 Jbeta primers. Profiling relied on immunoSEQ multiplex PCR, and the TCRdb table lists in-frame clones only, not all of them. The data contain roughly 74,000 clones, 60% to 85% of them seen just once; the ten biggest clones take up around 1.5%. The CDR3 length is 10 residues. The V gene's germline CDR1 is SGHTS and CDR2 YDEGEE. Trimming stripped 4 bases from V and 5 bases from J, with 3 bases between. This sequence joins TRBV5-8 and TRBJ1-2; D not resolved. The sample taken for sequencing was PBMCs. The TCR sequence derives from a man aged 40-55 years in good health and CMV-seronegative. The CDR3 region is CASSEYGYTF. The CDR3 DNA reads TGTGCCAGCAGCGAGTATGGCTACACCTTC.